The rows below give T cell receptor beta chains drawn from one sample of a study of T cell changes during pregnancy in multiple sclerosis. Generated by immunoSEQ multiplex PCR, the TCRdb table keeps only in-frame clones and is missing some. Seen here are about 60,000 clones, just over 90% observed once, and the top ten hold 1% to 1.5%. The sample was peripheral blood, taken in the second trimester of pregnancy. These receptors all come from a female donor with multiple sclerosis, enrolled in a pregnancy study. Both conserved end residues are part of each CDR3. A D gene is named only where the DNA matches it firmly. Clone size is not always given. Where it is, it says once, few, many or a class for expanded clones.

clone_size	j_call	v_call	d_call	cdr3_aa	cdr3_nt
.	TRBJ1-5	TRBV7-9	.	CASSLQGNQPQHF	TGTGCCAGCAGCTTACAGGGCAATCAGCCCCAGCATTTT
.	TRBJ1-6	TRBV15	TRBD1	CATSGTGANSPLHF	TGTGCCACCAGCGGGACAGGGGCAAATTCACCCCTCCACTTT
.	TRBJ1-1	TRBV2	TRBD1	CASSRDRRGAEAFF	TGTGCCAGCAGTAGGGACAGAAGAGGGGCTGAAGCTTTCTTT
.	TRBJ2-5	TRBV11-2	TRBD2	CASSLWAGAGGPRETQYF	TGTGCCAGCAGCTTATGGGCGGGAGCGGGGGGGCCCCGGGAGACCCAGTACTTC
once	TRBJ1-2	TRBV5-4	.	CASSRGGEGRYGYTF	TGTGCCAGCAGCCGGGGGGGAGAGGGACGGTATGGCTACACCTTC
.	TRBJ2-1	TRBV5-1	.	CASSNILPYNEQFF	TGCGCCAGCAGTAACATCCTTCCCTACAATGAGCAGTTCTTC
.	TRBJ1-1	TRBV4-1	.	CASSPQAGEGTEAFF	TGCGCCAGCAGCCCCCAAGCAGGGGAAGGCACTGAAGCTTTCTTT
once	TRBJ2-4	TRBV11-2	.	CASSLPGGNIQYF	TGTGCCAGCAGCTTGCCAGGGGGGAACATTCAGTACTTC
.	TRBJ1-4	TRBV7-9	.	CASSLEAGHYEKLFF	TGTGCCAGCAGCTTAGAGGCAGGCCATTATGAAAAACTGTTTTTT
.	TRBJ2-1	TRBV13	TRBD1	CASSLGPGTGVYNEQFF	TGTGCCAGCAGCTTAGGCCCAGGGACAGGGGTCTACAATGAGCAGTTCTTC
many	TRBJ1-2	TRBV6-1	TRBD1	CATGDTGGANYGYTF	TGTGCCACAGGAGATACAGGGGGAGCTAACTATGGCTACACCTTC
once	TRBJ1-2	TRBV5-5	.	CASSLEFRQAYGYTF	TGTGCCAGCAGCTTGGAATTTCGGCAGGCCTATGGCTACACCTTC
.	TRBJ2-2	TRBV5-4	TRBD2	CASSSGLAVLHGELFF	TGTGCCAGCAGCTCCGGACTAGCGGTCCTTCACGGGGAGCTGTTTTTT
.	TRBJ1-1	TRBV6-4	.	CASSEGGNTEAFF	TGTGCCAGCAGTGAAGGGGGGAACACTGAAGCTTTCTTT
.	TRBJ1-3	TRBV6-5	.	CASSPLSSGNTIYF	TGTGCCAGCAGCCCGCTAAGCTCTGGAAACACCATATATTTT
.	TRBJ1-1	TRBV6-1	.	CASSERGYTEAFF	TGTGCCAGCAGTGAACGAGGGTACACTGAAGCTTTCTTT
.	TRBJ2-7	TRBV7-2	.	CASSLGGIAAYEQYF	TGTGCCAGCAGCTTAGGCGGAATCGCGGCCTACGAGCAGTACTTC
.	TRBJ1-2	TRBV9	TRBD1	CASSPRTRQGTDGYTF	TGTGCCAGCAGCCCCAGAACGCGACAGGGGACCGATGGCTACACCTTC
.	TRBJ2-1	TRBV29-1	.	CSVVEHEQFF	TGCAGCGTTGTTGAACACGAGCAGTTCTTC
.	TRBJ1-2	TRBV18	TRBD1	CASSPPGQGNSYGYTF	TGTGCCAGCTCACCACCGGGACAGGGGAATAGCTATGGCTACACCTTC
.	TRBJ1-1	TRBV9	.	CASALGMNTEAFF	TGTGCCAGCGCCCTAGGCATGAACACTGAAGCTTTCTTT
.	TRBJ1-2	TRBV28	.	CASSLATGFPGYGYTF	TGTGCCAGCAGTTTGGCAACAGGGTTCCCTGGCTATGGCTACACCTTC
few	TRBJ2-7	TRBV7-2	TRBD1	CASGWGQGYEQYF	TGTGCCAGCGGCTGGGGACAGGGGTACGAGCAGTACTTC
.	TRBJ2-1	TRBV5-1	.	CASSLRSASNNEQFF	TGCGCCAGCAGCTTGAGGTCGGCTAGTAACAATGAGCAGTTCTTC
.	TRBJ1-1	TRBV6-5	TRBD1	CASSLTGGADTEAFF	TGTGCCAGCAGTCTGACAGGGGGCGCCGACACTGAAGCTTTCTTT
once	TRBJ1-2	TRBV28	.	CASSPPGRSYGYTF	TGTGCCAGCAGTCCTCCAGGGAGGAGCTATGGCTACACCTTC
.	TRBJ2-7	TRBV6-4	.	CASSPNEEDEQYF	TGTGCCAGCAGTCCTAATGAGGAGGACGAGCAGTACTTC
.	TRBJ2-2	TRBV18	.	CASSPPSRDTGELFF	TGTGCCAGCTCACCACCATCCAGGGACACCGGGGAGCTGTTTTTT
.	TRBJ1-2	TRBV5-6	.	CASSSTGNYGYTF	TGTGCCAGCAGCAGTACAGGGAACTATGGCTACACCTTC
once	TRBJ1-2	TRBV30	TRBD1	CASRGNRGGYGYTF	TGTGCCTCGAGAGGTAACAGGGGAGGCTATGGCTACACCTTC
.	TRBJ2-7	TRBV4-1	TRBD2	CASSQILAGGYEQYF	TGCGCCAGCAGCCAGATACTAGCGGGGGGTTACGAGCAGTACTTC
few	TRBJ1-1	TRBV30	.	CAWTSGTEAFF	TGTGCCTGGACGTCGGGGACTGAAGCTTTCTTT
.	TRBJ2-2	TRBV7-9	.	CASSLAGGNTGELFF	TGTGCCAGCAGCTTAGCCGGGGGAAACACCGGGGAGCTGTTTTTT
.	TRBJ1-2	TRBV6-6	.	CASSQQEEPLYGYTF	TGTGCCAGCAGCCAACAGGAAGAGCCTCTCTATGGCTACACCTTC
.	TRBJ2-1	TRBV28	TRBD2	CASSPRTSGGDEQFF	TGTGCCAGCAGTCCCCGGACTAGCGGGGGTGATGAGCAGTTCTTC
.	TRBJ2-1	TRBV4-1	TRBD1	CASSHEQQGYEQFF	TGCGCCAGCAGCCACGAACAACAGGGGTATGAGCAGTTCTTC
.	TRBJ2-7	TRBV15	.	CATSRDAVTMGEQYF	TGTGCCACCAGCAGAGATGCGGTGACGATGGGTGAGCAGTACTTC